A single sample is the source of the 17 T cell receptor beta chains below, sequenced in a study of vaccination and CD4 T cells after COVID-19. Sample time point: late sampling 161 to 241 days after vaccination in a few convalescent patients. Indicated treatment: roughly 11-day PBMC culture with coronavirus spike peptide pools or control peptides (ViraFEST assay). Cultured CD4+ T-cell DNA underwent Oncomine TCR Beta short-read sequencing. TCRdb recomputed calls from the PCR reads with MiXCR, one row per CDR3 protein. The repertoire consists of 20,000 to 25,000 distinct CDR3 sequences, with 43% occurring once and the leading ten covering roughly 5%. Antigens of these TCRs are unknown. This specimen was CD4+ T cells from blood, cultured in vitro, taken about 7 months after SARS-CoV-2 vaccination. These receptors came from a human donor who had recovered from COVID-19.

In this sample, this clonotype turned up a few times. The genes are TRBV7-2 and TRBJ2-7; a weak D match, TRBD2 (6 bases). The CDR3 consists of 15 residues. The ends were cut back, 2 bases at V and 0 bases at J, with 11 bases in the middle. Germline CDR1 reads SGHTA; CDR2 reads FQGNSA. CDR3 in amino acids: CASSLIWEASYEQYF. The CDR3 DNA follows: TGTGCCAGCAGCTTAATCTGGGAGGCCTCCTACGAGCAGTACTTC.

The rearrangement uses TRBV28 and TRBJ1-1, with D possibly TRBD1 on 6 matching bases. Germline lookup yields CDR1 MDHEN and CDR2 SYDVKM. The CDR3 extends over 14 amino acids. Between the trimmed V and J ends, which lost 7 bases and 3 bases, there was a span of 15 bases. The CDR3 is CASKGGALYTEAFF. The CDR3 coding sequence is TGTGCCAGCAAAGGGGGGGCCTTGTACACTGAAGCTTTCTTT.

This clonotype is a singleton in its sample. The chain recombines TRBV7-6 with TRBJ2-3; the match to TRBD2 covers 10 bases. V lost 5 bases to trimming and J lost 8 bases; unmatched junction nucleotides: 7. The germline gives CDR1 SGHVS, CDR2 FNYEAQ. The CDR3 runs 14 residues. CDR3 bases: TGTGCCAGCAGCCTAAAACCTAGCGGGAGTACGCAGTATTTT. It specifies CASSLKPSGSTQYF.

This clonotype has a handful of counts. The gene calls are TRBV27 and TRBJ2-3; 7 bases fit TRBD1. The CDR3 loop spans 14 amino acids. Germline-derived CDR1 and CDR2 are MNHEY and SMNVEV (reference sequence). V gave up 6 bases and J gave up 11 bases; unmatched junction bases: 14. The CDR3 sequence is CASSGQVGRSQQYF. CDR3 DNA: TGTGCCAGCAGCGGACAGGTTGGGCGCAGTCAGCAGTATTTT.

V and J are TRBV6-5 and TRBJ2-7; 10 positions agree with TRBD1. Trimming at V came to 0 bases and at J to 6 bases, leaving 8 bases not matched to a gene. This CDR3 region has 16 residues. The V gene's germline CDR1 is MNHEY and CDR2 SVGAGI. The CDR3 DNA reads as TGTGCCAGCAGTTACTCGCGAAGTGGGACAGGGGTCGAGCAGTACTTC. Protein: CASSYSRSGTGVEQYF.

This clonotype has more than one count but fewer than ten. V and J are TRBV6-1 and TRBJ2-5; the match to TRBD2 covers 8 bases. CDR1 is MNHNS, CDR2 SASEGT, per germline. The V segment lost 6 bases and the J segment 5 bases; nucleotides outside the gene matches: 8. The CDR3 runs 14 residues. The CDR3 loop is CASSERGTKETQYF. CDR3 coding DNA: TGTGCCAGCAGCGAGCGGGGGACTAAGGAGACCCAGTACTTC.

There are a few counts of this clonotype. The chain carries TRBV7-8 and TRBJ2-3, with unresolved D. V lost 9 bases and J 2 bases, leaving 21 bases between the germline ends. Germline assignment: CDR1 SGHVS and CDR2 FQNEAQ. This CDR3 contains 16 residues. The CDR3, as DNA: TGTGCCAGTACAAAGGATCTTCGGATATTCACAGATACGCAGTATTTT. The encoded protein is CASTKDLRIFTDTQYF.

The chain uses TRBV4-3 and TRBJ1-6, with TRBD1 as a possible D gene (6 bases). V lost 0 bases, J lost 9 bases, and 9 bases lay in between. The CDR3 is 14 residues long. Germline loops: CDR1 LGHNA, CDR2 YSLEER. In DNA, the CDR3 is TGCGCCAGCAGCCAAGATTTAGGGGGTTCACCCCTCCACTTT. This translates into CASSQDLGGSPLHF.

In this sample, this clonotype turned up once. V is TRBV28 and J is TRBJ2-1; TRBD2 might be the D (5 bases). Trimming left V 6 bases short and J 13 bases short, with 16 bases between. Germline V gives CDR1 MDHEN, CDR2 SYDVKM. The CDR3 covers 12 residues. CDR3 DNA: TGTGCCAGCAGCCCTGGACGAGGGCTACAGTTCTTC. Translation gives CASSPGRGLQFF.

Details on this clonotype: The junction and the germline gene differ at one end; a read error may be behind it. The chain uses TRBV7-9 and TRBJ1-2; perhaps TRBD1 as D (5 bases). Looked up from germline, CDR1 is SEHNR and CDR2 is FQNEAQ (reference sequence). This CDR3 has 14 residues. CDR3 sequence reads: CASSVAGVDYGYTF. For the CDR3, the DNA is TGTGCCAGCAGCGTAGCGGGGGTGGACTATGGCTACACCTTC.

This clonotype showed up just a few times. The J gene is TRBJ1-5, the V gene TRBV20-1; unclear D gene. The CDR3 is 15 amino acids. From germline, CDR1 is DFQATT and CDR2 SNEGSKA (reference sequence). V lost 0 bases to trimming and J lost 7 bases, with 16 bases between them. CDR3 loop: CSARDVALAGQPQHF. In nucleotides, the CDR3 is TGCAGTGCTAGAGATGTGGCTCTCGCCGGCCAGCCCCAGCATTTT.

V usage is TRBV7-9 and J usage is TRBJ2-7, with a possible D match to TRBD1 (5 bases). V lost 4 bases and J 1 base, leaving 8 bases between the germline ends. The germline V gene encodes CDR1 SEHNR and CDR2 FQNEAQ (reference sequence). The length of the CDR3 is 13 residues. Here the CDR3 DNA reads TGTGCCAGCAGCTCGACAGATTCCTACGAGCAGTACTTC. Translated, it gives CASSSTDSYEQYF.

The chain carries TRBV24-1 and TRBJ1-1; D is unclear. This CDR3 has 13 residues. In germline, CDR1 is KGHDR, CDR2 SFDVKD. Deletions cut 6 bases from V and 4 bases from J, with 11 bases between. The CDR3 coding sequence is TGTGCCACCAGTACCACCCGGGGCACTGAAGCTTTCTTT. It yields the protein CATSTTRGTEAFF.

The chain has TRBV20-1 and TRBJ2-5; D possibly uses TRBD1 or TRBD2 (7 bases each). V was pared by 5 bases and J by 1 base, with 17 bases between. Germline lookup yields CDR1 DFQATT and CDR2 SNEGSKA (reference sequence). The CDR3 runs 15 residues. CDR3 amino acids: CSALRQGGSQETQYF. The CDR3 DNA is TGCAGTGCTCTCCGACAGGGAGGGAGCCAAGAGACCCAGTACTTC.

In this sample, this clonotype turned up a few times. V usage is TRBV20-1 and J usage is TRBJ2-7; D gene ambiguous. CDR1 and CDR2 (germline): DFQATT, SNEGSKA (reference sequence). The CDR3 has 14 amino acids. The V end lost 2 bases, the J end lost 7 bases, and 18 bases lay between the germline ends. CDR3 DNA: TGCAGTGCTAGAAAGCCTCCTTCCGAGAGGGAGCAGTACTTC. Protein sequence: CSARKPPSEREQYF.

The chain has TRBV7-2 and TRBJ2-2, with TRBD2 identical over 7 bases. Germline CDR1 and CDR2: SGHTA and FQGNSA. V shed 2 bases, J shed 5 bases, and the junction held 8 bases outside the gene matches. The CDR3 has 16 residues. This chain's CDR3 is CASSLPPWRETGELFF. The DNA for the CDR3 is TGTGCCAGCAGCTTACCCCCCTGGCGGGAGACCGGGGAGCTGTTTTTT.

A few counts support this clonotype. The chain carries TRBV5-4 and TRBJ2-7; TRBD2 matches 11 bases. The CDR3 totals 15 residues. The ends lost 4 bases at V and 0 bases at J; junction bases unmatched: 3. Germline CDR1 and CDR2: SGHNT and YYREEE (reference sequence). The CDR3 is CASSRGLAASYEQYF. For the CDR3, the DNA is TGTGCCAGCAGCCGGGGACTAGCGGCCTCCTACGAGCAGTACTTC. Complete variable domain (other parts from reference TRBV5-4 and TRBJ2-7): ETGVTQSPTHLIKTRGQQVTLRCSSQSGHNTVSWYQQALGQGPQFIFQYYREEENGRGNFPPRFSGLQFPNYSSELNVNALELDDSALYLCASSRGLAASYEQYFGPGTRLTVT.